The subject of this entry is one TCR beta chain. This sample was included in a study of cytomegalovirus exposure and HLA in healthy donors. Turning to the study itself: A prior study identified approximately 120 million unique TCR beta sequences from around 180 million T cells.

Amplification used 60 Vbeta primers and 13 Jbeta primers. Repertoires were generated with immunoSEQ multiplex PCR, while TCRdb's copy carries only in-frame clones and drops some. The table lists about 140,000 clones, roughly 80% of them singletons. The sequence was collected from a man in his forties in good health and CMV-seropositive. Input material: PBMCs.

CDR3 in amino acids: CASSLRRAADTQYF. The CDR3 nucleotides read TGTGCCAGCAGCTTGAGGAGGGCGGCAGATACGCAGTATTTT. The rearrangement joins TRBV5-8 to TRBJ2-3; the D gene is possibly TRBD2 (6 bases). Germline lookup yields CDR1 SGHTS and CDR2 YDEGEE. The V end was cut by 1 base, the J end by 4 bases, with 10 bases between. The CDR3 has 14 amino acids.